This T cell receptor (beta chain) originates from a study of human T cells and chemical hapten exposure. This clonotype came up many times. The CDR3 has 12 amino acids. Trimming left V 0 bases short and J 4 bases short, with 1 base between. CDR1 and CDR2 (germline): LGHNA, YSLEER. Under the authors' procedure: Between 23,224 and 690,600 TCRs appeared in each sample, and the median stood at approximately 100,000. TCRdb called the RACE reads again in MiXCR, with one record for every CDR3 protein. TCRdb's processing, not the authors', yielded these V and J calls. The repertoire holds tens of thousands of distinct CDR3 sequences, with roughly 12% as singletons. Time point described: pre-sensitization, week 0. The treatment was: therapeutic diphenylcyclopropenone sensitization with weekly scalp DPC.

The chain joins TRBV4-3 to TRBJ2-1, with D hard to call. This TCR derives from a woman aged 30 to 39 with alopecia areata. Some clones in this sample may be carry-over from other donors' samples. Sample: whole blood, taken in connection with sensitization to the hapten diphenylcyclopropenone (DPC). The CDR3 nucleotides read TGCGCCAGCAGCCAAGATTACAATGAGCAGTTCTTC. This translates into CASSQDYNEQFF.